The 5 T cell receptor beta chains given below trace back to one sample, sequenced in a study of T cells in localized non-small cell lung cancer. Assay: immunoSEQ multiplex PCR; the TCRdb copy retains only in-frame clones and omits some. This table holds 26,000 or so clones, about 85% found once. The material was peripheral blood, obtained before any cancer treatment. All receptors derive from a female donor of 60 years or more with stage II squamous cell lung carcinoma.

The rearrangement links TRBV28 to TRBJ1-5; 10 bases fit TRBD1. With 7 bases clipped from V and 6 bases from J, the junction kept 9 bases outside the gene matches. Germline loops: CDR1 MDHEN, CDR2 SYDVKM. This CDR3 spans 15 amino acids. CDR3 sequence (DNA): TGTGCCAGCACCTCGGGACAGGGGAATGTTCAGCCCCAGCATTTT. The encoded protein is CASTSGQGNVQPQHF.

The rearrangement uses TRBV28 and TRBJ2-3; D is unclear. This CDR3 contains 13 residues. V was clipped by 3 bases and J by 10 bases, with 14 bases between them. Per the germline V gene, CDR1 is MDHEN and CDR2 is SYDVKM. Here the CDR3 reads CASSLGTLRSQYF. The CDR3 DNA sequence: TGTGCCAGCAGTTTGGGCACACTGAGGTCGCAGTATTTT.

This clone has only one observation. The chain couples TRBV30 to TRBJ2-2; D not resolved. The CDR3 runs to 14 residues. The germline V and J ends were trimmed by 0 bases and 4 bases, with 9 bases remaining between them. Per the germline V gene, CDR1 is GTSNPN and CDR2 is SVGIG (reference sequence). The CDR3 sequence: CAWSVGGGTGELFF. The CDR3 nucleotides are TGTGCCTGGAGTGTCGGTGGTGGCACCGGGGAGCTGTTTTTT. The full variable domain, rest sourced from reference TRBV30 and TRBJ2-2, is SQTIHQWPATLVQPVGSPLSLECTVEGTSNPNLYWYRQAAGRGLQLLFYSVGIGQISSEVPQNLSASRPQDRQFILSSKKLLLSDSGFYLCAWSVGGGTGELFFGEGSRLTVL.

CDR3 sequence: CASRWWGENTEAFF. The CDR3 DNA reads TGTGCCAGTCGATGGTGGGGAGAGAACACTGAAGCTTTCTTT. V gene TRBV19 combines with J gene TRBJ1-1; no definite D call. The germline CDR1 and CDR2 sequences are LNHDA and SQIVND (reference sequence). Trimming took 8 bases from V and 1 from J, leaving 14 bases between them. This CDR3 is 14 amino acids long.

The chain combines TRBV11-3 with TRBJ2-5; D remains ambiguous. The end of the DNA fits TRBJ2-7 better, so the J call may be wrong. The CDR3 runs 14 residues. Looked up from germline, CDR1 is SGHNT and CDR2 is YENEEA. CDR3 DNA sequence: TGTGCCAGCAGCTTAGATCCTACAGACTACGAGCAGTACTTC. This encodes CASSLDPTDYEQYF.